A selection of T cell receptor beta chains follows, all from one sample in a study of memory CD4+ T cells and cytomegalovirus serostatus. Here immunoSEQ multiplex PCR was the method, and the copy in TCRdb shows in-frame clones only, minus some. Here the sample spans 70,000 to 90,000 clones, approximately 78% being singletons. The sample taken for sequencing was memory CD4+ T cells from blood. The receptors were sampled from an adult in good health and CMV-seropositive. The CDR3 runs from the conserved cysteine through the conserved F or W. The D gene is left open where the match is weak. Some rows mark clone size as missing; the rest say once, few, many or name a class of expanded clone.

abundance: once
d_gene: .
j_gene: TRBJ2-6
v_gene: TRBV19
CDR3aa: CASSLGSGANVLTF
CDR3nt: TGTGCCAGTAGCCTAGGGTCTGGGGCCAACGTCCTGACTTTC

abundance: .
d_gene: TRBD1
j_gene: TRBJ1-2
v_gene: TRBV19
CDR3aa: CASSNTGGDYGYTF
CDR3nt: TGTGCCAGTTCGAACACAGGGGGCGACTATGGCTACACCTTC

abundance: .
d_gene: .
j_gene: TRBJ2-5
v_gene: TRBV19
CDR3aa: CASTQGRGAETQYF
CDR3nt: TGTGCCAGTACCCAGGGAAGGGGCGCGGAGACCCAGTACTTC

abundance: few
d_gene: .
j_gene: TRBJ2-3
v_gene: TRBV30
CDR3aa: CAWSVMGVSPDTQYF
CDR3nt: TGTGCCTGGAGTGTAATGGGGGTTTCCCCAGATACGCAGTATTTT

abundance: .
d_gene: .
j_gene: TRBJ1-1
v_gene: TRBV18
CDR3aa: CASSPLGGREAFF
CDR3nt: TGTGCCAGCTCACCTCTAGGGGGGCGTGAAGCTTTCTTT

abundance: .
d_gene: TRBD2
j_gene: TRBJ2-1
v_gene: TRBV7-2
CDR3aa: CASTHPGGSYNEQFF
CDR3nt: TGTGCCAGCACCCACCCGGGAGGCTCCTACAATGAGCAGTTCTTC

abundance: .
d_gene: .
j_gene: TRBJ1-5
v_gene: TRBV30
CDR3aa: CAWRLGTINQPQHF
CDR3nt: TGTGCCTGGAGGTTGGGAACCATCAATCAGCCCCAGCATTTT

abundance: .
d_gene: TRBD1
j_gene: TRBJ2-2
v_gene: TRBV30
CDR3aa: CAWTPKPGQGRSNTGELFF
CDR3nt: TGTGCCTGGACCCCCAAACCCGGACAGGGGAGGTCGAACACCGGGGAGCTGTTTTTT

abundance: .
d_gene: .
j_gene: TRBJ1-1
v_gene: TRBV19
CDR3aa: CASSSKGRGTNYEAFF
CDR3nt: TGTGCCAGTAGTTCAAAGGGCAGGGGTACCAACTATGAAGCTTTCTTT

abundance: once
d_gene: .
j_gene: TRBJ1-2
v_gene: TRBV4-3
CDR3aa: CASSQDGTGYGYTF
CDR3nt: TGCGCCAGCAGCCAAGATGGGACCGGCTATGGCTACACCTTC

abundance: .
d_gene: TRBD1
j_gene: TRBJ1-1
v_gene: TRBV29-1
CDR3aa: CSVQRDRGRDTEAFF
CDR3nt: TGCAGCGTTCAGAGGGACAGGGGGCGGGACACTGAAGCTTTCTTT

abundance: .
d_gene: .
j_gene: TRBJ1-1
v_gene: TRBV10-1
CDR3aa: CASKGLDTEAFF
CDR3nt: TGCGCCAGCAAGGGCTTGGACACTGAAGCTTTCTTT

abundance: .
d_gene: .
j_gene: TRBJ1-1
v_gene: TRBV19
CDR3aa: CASSQALGRMNTEAFF
CDR3nt: TGTGCCAGTAGTCAAGCGCTGGGACGGATGAACACTGAAGCTTTCTTT

abundance: .
d_gene: .
j_gene: TRBJ1-1
v_gene: TRBV30
CDR3aa: CAWSPGRSQAFF
CDR3nt: TGTGCCTGGTCCCCCGGTAGAAGCCAAGCTTTCTTT

abundance: .
d_gene: TRBD1
j_gene: TRBJ2-5
v_gene: TRBV7-8
CDR3aa: CASSFAGQGQETQYF
CDR3nt: TGTGCCAGCAGCTTTGCTGGACAGGGGCAAGAGACCCAGTACTTC

abundance: .
d_gene: .
j_gene: TRBJ1-2
v_gene: TRBV25-1
CDR3aa: CASNGGYNYGYTF
CDR3nt: TGTGCCAGCAACGGGGGATACAACTATGGCTACACCTTC

abundance: once
d_gene: .
j_gene: TRBJ1-2
v_gene: TRBV19
CDR3aa: CASRWGPRGTPNYGYTF
CDR3nt: TGTGCCAGTAGATGGGGCCCACGTGGGACTCCTAACTATGGCTACACCTTC

abundance: .
d_gene: TRBD2
j_gene: TRBJ2-7
v_gene: TRBV6-6
CDR3aa: CASSYSRGGQYF
CDR3nt: TGTGCCAGCAGTTACTCGCGGGGGGGGCAGTACTTC

abundance: .
d_gene: .
j_gene: TRBJ1-4
v_gene: TRBV5-1
CDR3aa: CASSPIGANEKLFF
CDR3nt: TGCGCCAGCAGCCCCATCGGTGCTAATGAAAAACTGTTTTTT

abundance: few
d_gene: TRBD1
j_gene: TRBJ2-7
v_gene: TRBV10-3
CDR3aa: CAISQGAREQYF
CDR3nt: TGTGCCATCAGTCAGGGGGCGCGAGAGCAGTACTTC

abundance: .
d_gene: .
j_gene: TRBJ2-3
v_gene: TRBV7-2
CDR3aa: CASSQQDTQYF
CDR3nt: TGTGCCAGCAGCCAGCAGGATACGCAGTATTTT

abundance: once
d_gene: .
j_gene: TRBJ1-2
v_gene: TRBV10-3
CDR3aa: CALSGTTLEGYTF
CDR3nt: TGTGCCCTCTCCGGGACTACCTTAGAAGGCTACACCTTC

abundance: .
d_gene: TRBD2
j_gene: TRBJ2-6
v_gene: TRBV11-2
CDR3aa: CASSDSGRGANVLTF
CDR3nt: TGTGCCAGCAGCGATAGCGGGAGGGGGGCCAACGTCCTGACTTTC

abundance: few
d_gene: .
j_gene: TRBJ1-2
v_gene: TRBV7-9
CDR3aa: CASSLVAINYGYTF
CDR3nt: TGTGCCAGCAGCTTAGTAGCAATCAACTATGGCTACACCTTC

abundance: .
d_gene: TRBD1
j_gene: TRBJ1-5
v_gene: TRBV7-9
CDR3aa: CASSPPGQGGQPQHF
CDR3nt: TGTGCCAGCAGCCCACCGGGACAGGGAGGTCAGCCCCAGCATTTT

abundance: .
d_gene: TRBD1
j_gene: TRBJ1-2
v_gene: TRBV6-5
CDR3aa: CASSYTNRGRGYTF
CDR3nt: TGTGCCAGCAGTTACACCAACAGGGGAAGGGGCTACACCTTC

abundance: .
d_gene: .
j_gene: TRBJ2-5
v_gene: TRBV7-9
CDR3aa: CASSLFRLETQYF
CDR3nt: TGTGCCAGCAGCTTATTTCGTTTAGAGACCCAGTACTTC

abundance: .
d_gene: TRBD2
j_gene: TRBJ2-1
v_gene: TRBV19
CDR3aa: CASSTRTSGRGHEQFF
CDR3nt: TGTGCCAGTAGCACACGGACTAGCGGGAGAGGGCATGAGCAGTTCTTC

abundance: .
d_gene: TRBD2
j_gene: TRBJ2-5
v_gene: TRBV10-2
CDR3aa: CASSTSGGEETQYF
CDR3nt: TGCGCCAGCAGCACTAGCGGGGGGGAAGAGACCCAGTACTTC

abundance: once
d_gene: .
j_gene: TRBJ1-5
v_gene: TRBV5-6
CDR3aa: CASSLGQGGDQPQHF
CDR3nt: TGTGCCAGCAGCTTGGGGCAGGGTGGCGATCAGCCCCAGCATTTT

abundance: .
d_gene: TRBD1
j_gene: TRBJ1-4
v_gene: TRBV4-1
CDR3aa: CASSQWDSNEKLFF
CDR3nt: TGCGCCAGCAGCCAATGGGACAGCAATGAAAAACTGTTTTTT

abundance: .
d_gene: TRBD2
j_gene: TRBJ2-5
v_gene: TRBV4-1
CDR3aa: CASSQGTSEDETQYF
CDR3nt: TGCGCCAGCAGCCAAGGCACTAGCGAGGATGAGACCCAGTACTTC

abundance: .
d_gene: .
j_gene: TRBJ1-1
v_gene: TRBV11-3
CDR3aa: CASSRTTGTNTEAFF
CDR3nt: TGTGCCAGCAGCCGTACGACAGGAACGAACACTGAAGCTTTCTTT

abundance: .
d_gene: .
j_gene: TRBJ2-1
v_gene: TRBV6-5
CDR3aa: CASSYLNEQFF
CDR3nt: TGTGCCAGCAGTTACTTAAATGAGCAGTTCTTC

abundance: .
d_gene: TRBD1
j_gene: TRBJ1-5
v_gene: TRBV2
CDR3aa: CASSEMTGGHQPQHF
CDR3nt: TGTGCCAGCAGTGAAATGACAGGGGGTCATCAGCCCCAGCATTTT

abundance: few
d_gene: .
j_gene: TRBJ2-2
v_gene: TRBV30
CDR3aa: CAWRGSARKLFF
CDR3nt: TGTGCCTGGAGGGGCTCCGCCCGAAAGCTGTTTTTT

abundance: .
d_gene: .
j_gene: TRBJ1-1
v_gene: TRBV20-1
CDR3aa: CSASRGVQAFF
CDR3nt: TGCAGTGCTAGTCGCGGGGTCCAAGCTTTCTTT

abundance: .
d_gene: TRBD1
j_gene: TRBJ2-7
v_gene: TRBV5-1
CDR3aa: CASSLRGQGNSEQYF
CDR3nt: TGCGCCAGCAGCTTGAGGGGACAGGGGAATTCCGAGCAGTACTTC

abundance: .
d_gene: .
j_gene: TRBJ1-3
v_gene: TRBV9
CDR3aa: CASSVTAFLGNTIYF
CDR3nt: TGTGCCAGCAGCGTGACAGCTTTCCTTGGAAACACCATATATTTT

abundance: .
d_gene: .
j_gene: TRBJ1-1
v_gene: TRBV7-2
CDR3aa: CASSSILQNTEAFF
CDR3nt: TGTGCCAGCAGCTCAATCCTCCAGAACACTGAAGCTTTCTTT

abundance: .
d_gene: .
j_gene: TRBJ2-1
v_gene: TRBV11-3
CDR3aa: CASSVESGYNEQFF
CDR3nt: TGTGCCAGCAGCGTCGAGAGCGGCTACAATGAGCAGTTCTTC

abundance: once
d_gene: .
j_gene: TRBJ2-7
v_gene: TRBV2
CDR3aa: CASSPGEALGQYF
CDR3nt: TGTGCCAGCAGCCCAGGCGAGGCTCTTGGGCAGTACTTC

abundance: .
d_gene: .
j_gene: TRBJ1-5
v_gene: TRBV19
CDR3aa: CASSISYQPQHF
CDR3nt: TGTGCCAGTAGTATATCTTATCAGCCCCAGCATTTT

abundance: few
d_gene: TRBD1
j_gene: TRBJ2-7
v_gene: TRBV2
CDR3aa: CASSSNQGAEQYF
CDR3nt: TGTGCCAGCAGTTCGAATCAGGGGGCTGAGCAGTACTTC

abundance: .
d_gene: .
j_gene: TRBJ1-5
v_gene: TRBV19
CDR3aa: CASSVTGWDNQPQHF
CDR3nt: TGTGCCAGTAGTGTAACAGGGTGGGACAATCAGCCCCAGCATTTT

abundance: .
d_gene: TRBD2
j_gene: TRBJ2-1
v_gene: TRBV4-3
CDR3aa: CASSRRMSGRSYNEQFF
CDR3nt: TGCGCCAGCAGCCGAAGGATGAGCGGGAGATCCTACAATGAGCAGTTCTTC

abundance: .
d_gene: .
j_gene: TRBJ2-4
v_gene: TRBV25-1
CDR3aa: CASSEFGGENIQYF
CDR3nt: TGTGCCAGCAGTGAATTCGGGGGAGAAAACATTCAGTACTTC

abundance: .
d_gene: .
j_gene: TRBJ2-7
v_gene: TRBV30
CDR3aa: CAWSFWGWRDGEQYF
CDR3nt: TGTGCCTGGAGTTTTTGGGGATGGCGGGATGGCGAGCAGTACTTC

abundance: .
d_gene: .
j_gene: TRBJ1-4
v_gene: TRBV6-1
CDR3aa: CASSESGLNEKLFF
CDR3nt: TGTGCCAGCAGTGAATCAGGGCTTAATGAAAAACTGTTTTTT

abundance: .
d_gene: TRBD1
j_gene: TRBJ1-1
v_gene: TRBV19
CDR3aa: CASSAGTGGTEAFF
CDR3nt: TGTGCCAGTAGTGCCGGGACAGGGGGAACTGAAGCTTTCTTT

abundance: .
d_gene: .
j_gene: TRBJ1-2
v_gene: TRBV9
CDR3aa: CASSVDPGGYGYTF
CDR3nt: TGTGCCAGCAGCGTAGATCCGGGAGGCTATGGCTACACCTTC

abundance: .
d_gene: .
j_gene: TRBJ1-2
v_gene: TRBV4-3
CDR3aa: CASSQEAGPYGYTF
CDR3nt: TGCGCCAGCAGCCAAGAGGCAGGCCCCTATGGCTACACCTTC

abundance: .
d_gene: .
j_gene: TRBJ2-1
v_gene: TRBV28
CDR3aa: CASSLGGHNEQFF
CDR3nt: TGTGCCAGCAGTTTAGGGGGACACAATGAGCAGTTCTTC

abundance: once
d_gene: TRBD2
j_gene: TRBJ2-3
v_gene: TRBV11-3
CDR3aa: CASSSGTSGSTDTQYF
CDR3nt: TGTGCCAGCAGCTCGGGGACTAGCGGTAGCACAGATACGCAGTATTTT